One sample yielded the 32 T cell receptor beta chains listed below, sequenced in a study of identical twins. TCRdb re-analysed the 5' RACE reads in MiXCR, keeping a single row per CDR3 protein. The table lists 450,000 or so distinct CDR3 sequences, 12% to 15% of them singletons, with 0.5% to 0.65% in the top ten. These data were likewise used in another study, on yellow fever vaccine responses in identical twins.

Specimen: CD4+ T cells sorted from blood. All receptors derive from a woman between 18 and 29 years old in good health.

V is TRBV7-8 and J is TRBJ1-1, with 7 bases that match TRBD1. The CDR3 has 14 amino acids. Trimming cost V 4 bases and J 5 bases; bases outside gene matches: 7. Looked up from germline, CDR1 is SGHVS and CDR2 is FQNEAQ. In DNA, the CDR3 is TGTGCCAGCAGCTACCAAACAGGGGAGACTGAAGCTTTCTTT. Protein product: CASSYQTGETEAFF.

The V call is TRBV25-1, the J call TRBJ2-4, with D possibly matching TRBD2 (7 bases). This CDR3 is 13 amino acids long. Looked up from germline, CDR1 is MGHDK and CDR2 is SYGVNS. V was cut by 6 bases and J by 7 bases, with 13 bases left in between. In DNA form, the CDR3 reads TGTGCCAGCAGGGGGGGCGGGGGTAACATTCAGTACTTC. Protein product: CASRGGGGNIQYF.

The chain combines TRBV7-3 with TRBJ2-3, with D perhaps being TRBD1 or TRBD2 (5 bases each). V was cut by 1 base and J by 6 bases, with 11 bases left in between. The V gene's germline CDR1 is SGHTA and CDR2 FQGTGA. The CDR3 extends over 14 amino acids. CDR3 amino acids: CASSLRGVVDTQYF. The DNA of the CDR3 is TGTGCCAGCAGCTTAAGAGGGGTGGTGGATACGCAGTATTTT.

This clonotype was detected only a few times. The chain employs TRBV7-9 and TRBJ2-7; 7 bases fit TRBD1. Looked up from germline, CDR1 is SEHNR and CDR2 is FQNEAQ (reference sequence). This CDR3 comprises 14 residues. V trimming: 1 base; J trimming: 6 bases; junction bases outside the gene matches: 6. The CDR3 here is CASSLDGQAGEQYF. In nucleotides, the CDR3 is TGTGCCAGCAGCTTAGATGGACAGGCGGGCGAGCAGTACTTC.

The gene calls are TRBV6-1 and TRBJ1-1; 8 bases line up with TRBD1. V shed 6 bases and J 4 bases; nucleotides not matched to a gene: 7. The CDR3 consists of 14 residues. Germline values: CDR1 MNHNS, CDR2 SASEGT. DNA for the CDR3: TGTGCCAGCAGCACAGGGGGGGGAGGCACTGAAGCTTTCTTT. Translation: CASSTGGGGTEAFF.

This clonotype was counted only a few times. The chain uses TRBV20-1 and TRBJ2-7; TRBD1 is a possible D gene (7 bases). V lost 5 bases and J 1 base, leaving 12 bases between the germline ends. The CDR3 contains 13 residues. CDR1 and CDR2 (germline): DFQATT, SNEGSKA (reference sequence). The CDR3 protein is CSALTGRSYEQYF. The CDR3 region has the DNA TGCAGTGCTTTGACAGGGAGGTCCTACGAGCAGTACTTC.

The chain links TRBV7-3 to TRBJ2-1; 11 nucleotides line up with TRBD2. V gave up 6 bases and J gave up 7 bases; unmatched junction bases: 8. Germline V gene lookup returns CDR1 SGHTA and CDR2 FQGTGA. The CDR3 extends over 15 amino acids. This chain's CDR3 is CASSNRLAGKNEQFF. The CDR3 coding sequence is TGTGCCAGCAGTAACCGACTAGCGGGGAAGAATGAGCAGTTCTTC.

There are a few counts of this clonotype. The rearrangement joins TRBV18 to TRBJ2-1; perhaps TRBD2 as D (6 bases). Germline CDR1 KGHSH, CDR2 LQKENI. Trimming cost V 3 bases and J 3 bases, with 15 bases left between them. This CDR3 spans 16 amino acids. CDR3 region: CASSPLEGFVYNEQFF. The CDR3, as DNA: TGTGCCAGCTCACCTTTGGAGGGATTCGTCTACAATGAGCAGTTCTTC.

This clonotype was seen ten or more times. The chain links TRBV7-9 to TRBJ2-4; tentative D call: TRBD2 (5 bases). Germline CDR1 and CDR2: SEHNR and FQNEAQ (reference sequence). The V gene lost 5 bases and the J gene lost 0 bases, with 14 bases spanning the gap. The CDR3 contains 16 residues. The CDR3 region has the DNA TGTGCCAGCAGCCCGGACTTAAATCTAGCCAAAAACATTCAGTACTTC. Amino acid sequence: CASSPDLNLAKNIQYF.

This chain connects TRBV28 to TRBJ2-1; 11 bases align to TRBD2. The CDR3 has 16 amino acids. J was trimmed by 4 bases and V by 5 bases; bases with no gene match: 7. Per germline, CDR1 MDHEN and CDR2 SYDVKM. The CDR3 here is CASSLITSGGYNEQFF. DNA of the CDR3: TGTGCCAGCAGTCTGATTACTAGCGGGGGATACAATGAGCAGTTCTTC. Based on the CDR3 plus reference TRBV28 and TRBJ2-1, the full variable domain is DVKVTQSSRYLVKRTGEKVFLECVQDMDHENMFWYRQDPGLGLRLIYFSYDVKMKEKGDIPEGYSVSREKKERFSLILESASTNQTSMYLCASSLITSGGYNEQFFGPGTRLTVL.

This clonotype was counted at least ten times. The genes are TRBV29-1 and TRBJ1-1; D might be TRBD1 (5 bases). The CDR3 has 13 amino acids. Germline values: CDR1 SQVTM, CDR2 ANQGSEA. Trimming took off 7 bases at V and 1 base at J, with 13 bases between the two ends. This CDR3 is CSAKKGANTEAFF. The DNA for the CDR3 is TGCAGCGCTAAAAAAGGGGCGAACACTGAAGCTTTCTTT.

This clonotype occurred a few times. The chain is built from TRBV6-1 and TRBJ1-1; 7 nucleotides align to TRBD1. V gave up 6 bases and J gave up 2 bases; unmatched junction bases: 12. The CDR3 length is 16 residues. Germline V gene lookup returns CDR1 MNHNS and CDR2 SASEGT. The CDR3 loop reads CASRLRDRLSNTEAFF. CDR3 nucleotides: TGTGCCAGCAGGCTCCGGGACAGATTAAGCAACACTGAAGCTTTCTTT.

This chain joins TRBV6-1 and TRBJ2-1; 8 bases map to TRBD1. The CDR3 runs 17 residues. The V gene end was trimmed by 6 bases and the J gene end by 4 bases; junction bases not matched to a gene: 14. Germline CDR1 and CDR2: MNHNS and SASEGT. The DNA for the CDR3 is TGTGCCAGCAGCCCCCTCCTTGGACAGGGAATGTACAATGAGCAGTTCTTC. Protein product: CASSPLLGQGMYNEQFF.

This clonotype was detected a few times. The CDR3 region is CASSSSLGQGSYNEQFF. In nucleotides, the CDR3 is TGTGCCAGCAGCTCCTCCTTAGGGCAGGGGTCCTACAATGAGCAGTTCTTC. The rearrangement joins TRBV5-4 to TRBJ2-1, with D tentatively TRBD1 (6 bases). The V gene lost 3 bases and the J gene lost 1 base, with 17 bases spanning the gap. This CDR3 is built from 17 residues. The germline gives CDR1 SGHNT, CDR2 YYREEE (reference sequence).

This sequence joins TRBV7-3 and TRBJ2-7; TRBD1 is a possible D gene (6 bases). Germline lookup yields CDR1 SGHTA and CDR2 FQGTGA. The CDR3 sequence is 13 residues long. V shed 5 bases and J shed 5 bases, with 13 bases lying between them. The DNA for the CDR3 is TGTGCCAGCAGCCTTGACAGGCACGACGAGCAGTACTTC. As protein: CASSLDRHDEQYF.

This clonotype has only a few counts. The chain is built from TRBV12-3 or TRBV12-4 and TRBJ1-5, with D unclear. The germline V and J ends were trimmed by 2 bases and 4 bases, with 9 bases remaining between them. This CDR3 has 14 amino acids. CDR3 sequence (DNA): TGTGCCAGCAGTTTAATCGGTGGGAATCAGCCCCAGCATTTT. Protein sequence: CASSLIGGNQPQHF.

The rearrangement uses TRBV4-2 and TRBJ2-7; 8 bases line up with TRBD2. Germline V gene lookup returns CDR1 LGHNA and CDR2 YNFKEQ. The CDR3 has 22 amino acids. The trim removed 1 base at V and 0 bases at J, leaving 23 bases unmatched. Written as DNA, the CDR3 is TGTGCCAGCAGCCAAGGAGCCGCCCGTCTAGCGGGCCTCTCTCGAAGCTCCTACGAGCAGTACTTC. Translating gives CASSQGAARLAGLSRSSYEQYF.

This chain joins TRBV5-1 and TRBJ2-2; 10 nucleotides match TRBD2. This CDR3 has 15 amino acids. Germline CDR1 and CDR2: SGHRS and YFSETQ. V shed 0 bases, J shed 9 bases, and the junction held 5 bases outside the gene matches. In DNA form, the CDR3 reads TGCGCCAGCAGCTTGGGGTCTAGCGGGAGCCGGGAGCTGTTTTTT. Its protein product is CASSLGSSGSRELFF.

A few counts support this clonotype. The CDR3 here is CAWSPSTDYEQYF. The CDR3 DNA is TGTGCCTGGAGCCCCTCTACCGACTACGAGCAGTACTTC. The chain is built from TRBV30 and TRBJ2-7; no firm D call. Germline assignment: CDR1 GTSNPN and CDR2 SVGIG (reference sequence). V was pared by 3 bases and J by 3 bases, with 12 bases between. The CDR3 contains 13 residues. Full variable domain (remainder filled in from reference TRBV30 and TRBJ2-7): SQTIHQWPATLVQPVGSPLSLECTVEGTSNPNLYWYRQAAGRGLQLLFYSVGIGQISSEVPQNLSASRPQDRQFILSSKKLLLSDSGFYLCAWSPSTDYEQYFGPGTRLTVT.

This clonotype is a singleton in its sample. A junction boundary mismatches the germline segment, possibly from a read error. The chain uses TRBV3-1 and TRBJ2-4, with 9 nucleotides matching TRBD2. CDR3 size: 18 residues. CDR1 is LGHDT, CDR2 YNNKEL, per germline (reference sequence). CDR3 nucleotide sequence: TGTACCAGCAGTTTCTCTCTCGGTCCTAGCGGGGATCGGAACATTCAGTACTTC. As protein: CTSSFSLGPSGDRNIQYF.

This clonotype was found many times. The chain links TRBV12-3 or TRBV12-4 to TRBJ2-7; 7 bases match TRBD2. Trimming removed 6 bases from V and 1 base from J; junction bases left unmatched: 9. This CDR3 has 15 residues. In DNA form, the CDR3 reads TGTGCCAGCAGCTACGTGGCTAGCGGTTCCTACGAGCAGTACTTC. This gives the protein CASSYVASGSYEQYF.

V and J are TRBV4-1 and TRBJ2-3, with 7 bases matching TRBD2. Germline values: CDR1 MGHRA, CDR2 YSYEKL. This CDR3 is 16 amino acids long. V lost 0 bases to trimming and J lost 5 bases; unmatched junction nucleotides: 8. CDR3 nucleotide sequence: TGCGCCAGCAGCCAAGATTCCGGGGGGAATCGAGATACGCAGTATTTT. Its protein product is CASSQDSGGNRDTQYF.

This clonotype has just a few counts. V is TRBV28 and J is TRBJ2-1, with TRBD1 matching 10 bases. V lost 4 bases and J lost 8; bases outside the gene matches: 8. CDR3 length: 15 residues. Looked up from germline, CDR1 is MDHEN and CDR2 is SYDVKM. CDR3 DNA sequence: TGTGCCAGCAGTTCCGGGACAGGGGTTACGCATGAGCAGTTCTTC. Translation gives CASSSGTGVTHEQFF.

The chain recombines TRBV6-2 or TRBV6-3 with TRBJ2-3; TRBD2 aligns across 15 bases. This CDR3 contains 18 residues. CDR1 is MNHEY and CDR2 is SVGEGT in the germline V gene. J was trimmed by 3 bases and V by 6 bases; bases with no gene match: 10. Here the CDR3 reads CASRPGLAGGKKTDTQYF. CDR3 sequence (DNA): TGTGCCAGCAGACCCGGACTAGCGGGAGGGAAAAAGACAGATACGCAGTATTTT.

This clonotype was observed a handful of times. The rearrangement links TRBV15 to TRBJ2-2; D is unclear. Germline CDR1 is LNHNV and CDR2 is YYDKDF (reference sequence). This CDR3 has 14 amino acids. Trimming cost V 0 bases and J 4 bases, with 6 bases left between them. CDR3 nucleotide sequence: TGTGCCACCAGCAGAGATCGAGGCACCGGGGAGCTGTTTTTT. It encodes CATSRDRGTGELFF.

This clonotype was picked up a small number of times. This chain links TRBV15 with TRBJ2-1; either TRBD1 or TRBD2 may supply D (6 bases each). The CDR3 extends over 15 amino acids. The V and J ends lost 3 bases and 7 bases respectively, with 16 bases between them. Germline CDR1 and CDR2: LNHNV and YYDKDF (reference sequence). CDR3 DNA sequence: TGTGCCACCAGCAGCCACCCTACAGGGAGGAATGAGCAGTTCTTC. Its translation is CATSSHPTGRNEQFF.

In this sample, this clonotype turned up many times. The chain is built from TRBV7-2 and TRBJ2-5; TRBD2 is a possible D gene (5 bases). CDR3 length: 15 amino acids. Germline V gives CDR1 SGHTA, CDR2 FQGNSA. V was pared by 2 bases and J by 7 bases, with 17 bases between. The CDR3 protein is CASSLYSSGDGTQYF. The CDR3 DNA is TGTGCCAGCAGCTTATACTCCAGCGGAGACGGGACCCAGTACTTC.

This clonotype came up a few times. The chain joins TRBV4-2 to TRBJ2-1; D may match TRBD1 or TRBD2 (5 bases each). Germline V lookup: CDR1 LGHNA, CDR2 YNFKEQ. This CDR3 region has 14 residues. V gave up 4 bases and J gave up 7 bases, with 14 bases separating them. The CDR3 DNA reads as TGTGCCAGCAGCCCCATGGGGGAGTCGAATGAGCAGTTCTTC. This sequence encodes CASSPMGESNEQFF.

V gene TRBV29-1 combines with J gene TRBJ2-3; tentative D call: TRBD1 (6 bases). The CDR3 extends over 12 amino acids. In germline, CDR1 is SQVTM, CDR2 ANQGSEA. V shed 6 bases and J shed 5 bases, with 12 bases lying between them. The CDR3 region is CSVDRQVDTQYF. CDR3 sequence (DNA): TGCAGCGTAGATCGACAGGTAGATACGCAGTATTTT.

V gene TRBV24-1 combines with J gene TRBJ2-1; maybe TRBD2 (6 bases). V was trimmed by 3 bases and J by 3 bases, leaving 8 bases between them. The CDR3 loop spans 14 amino acids. Germline-derived CDR1 and CDR2 are KGHDR and SFDVKD. The CDR3 protein is CATSDVADYNEQFF. Written as DNA, the CDR3 is TGTGCCACCAGTGATGTAGCGGACTACAATGAGCAGTTCTTC.

V usage is TRBV6-5 and J usage is TRBJ2-5; TRBD2 agrees at 7 bases. CDR1 is MNHEY, CDR2 SVGAGI, per germline. The V segment lost 2 bases and the J segment 2 bases; nucleotides outside the gene matches: 8. This CDR3 comprises 16 residues. Here the CDR3 DNA reads TGTGCCAGCAGTTACGCGGGTTGGGGAGGGCAAGAGACCCAGTACTTC. Translating gives CASSYAGWGGQETQYF.

The chain couples TRBV29-1 to TRBJ2-3; D remains unclear. The V and J ends lost 1 base and 3 bases respectively, with 11 bases between them. Germline V gene sequence: CDR1 SQVTM, CDR2 ANQGSEA. The CDR3 loop spans 14 amino acids. The CDR3 DNA sequence: TGCAGCGTTGAAGGAGCTCATCGGACAGATACGCAGTATTTT. Its protein is CSVEGAHRTDTQYF.